These 20 T cell receptor beta chains share one sample of origin, sequenced in a study of blood T cell repertoires in COVID-19. Data came from immunoSEQ multiplex PCR; TCRdb stores just in-frame clones and leaves some out. The repertoire holds roughly 130,000 clones, with 75% to 90% as singletons. The sequencing input was peripheral blood. The receptors stem from a man in his forties with acute or convalescent COVID-19.

The V gene is TRBV14, the J gene TRBJ1-1; 9 nucleotides agree with TRBD1. Trimming took 1 base from V and 4 from J; bases not matched to a gene: 10. The CDR3 runs 17 residues. Per germline, CDR1 SGHDN and CDR2 FVKESK. The CDR3 loop reads CASSQAFGQGLATEAFF. CDR3 sequence (DNA): TGTGCCAGCAGCCAAGCGTTTGGACAGGGGTTGGCCACTGAAGCTTTCTTT. The variable domain in full, with the rest retrieved from reference TRBV14 and TRBJ1-1, is EAGVTQFPSHSVIEKGQTVTLRCDPISGHDNLYWYRRVMGKEIKFLLHFVKESKQDESGMPNNRFLAERTGGTYSTLKVQPAELEDSGVYFCASSQAFGQGLATEAFFGQGTRLTVV.

The chain uses TRBV2 and TRBJ2-2; tentatively, D is TRBD2 (5 bases). V was clipped by 10 bases and J by 7 bases, with 19 bases between them. The germline gives CDR1 SNHLY, CDR2 FYNNEI. CDR3 size: 14 residues. The CDR3 is CATWGEGPGGELFF. The CDR3 DNA follows: TGTGCCACCTGGGGAGAGGGCCCTGGCGGGGAGCTGTTTTTT. The full variable domain, in which reference TRBV2 and TRBJ2-2 provide the parts outside the CDR3, is EPEVTQTPSHQVTQMGQEVILRCVPISNHLYFYWYRQILGQKVEFLVSFYNNEISEKSEIFDDQFSVERPDGSNFTLKIRSTKLEDSAMYFCATWGEGPGGELFFGEGSRLTVL.

The rearrangement links TRBV19 to TRBJ1-1, with 11 positions matching TRBD1. The CDR3 length is 14 residues. V was clipped by 5 bases and J by 4 bases; unmatched bases: 3. Germline lookup yields CDR1 LNHDA and CDR2 SQIVND (reference sequence). As DNA, the CDR3 is TGTGCCAGTAGTGGGACAGGGGGGTTCACTGAAGCTTTCTTT. This gives the protein CASSGTGGFTEAFF.

This chain's CDR3 is CASSLGQGARETQYF. The DNA for the CDR3 is TGTGCCAGCAGCTTAGGCCAGGGGGCCAGGGAGACCCAGTACTTC. The J gene is TRBJ2-5, the V gene TRBV7-2; 8 nucleotides match TRBD1. The CDR3 sequence is 15 residues long. CDR1 SGHTA and CDR2 FQGNSA come from the germline V gene. The V gene end was trimmed by 1 base and the J gene end by 5 bases; junction bases not matched to a gene: 6.

In DNA, the CDR3 is TGTGCCTGGAGCGGAGCGGGGCTGGTTGAAGCTTTCTTT. Amino acids: CAWSGAGLVEAFF. V is TRBV30 and J is TRBJ1-1; TRBD1 might be the D (5 bases). Germline V gives CDR1 GTSNPN, CDR2 SVGIG (reference sequence). CDR3 length: 13 amino acids. The ends were cut back, 3 bases at V and 7 bases at J, with 15 bases in the middle.

The table lists this clone with a count of one. This sequence joins TRBV4-3 and TRBJ1-5, with TRBD1 identical over 8 bases. The germline CDR1 and CDR2 sequences are LGHNA and YSLEER. The CDR3 has 16 residues. J was trimmed by 7 bases and V by 0 bases; bases with no gene match: 8. The CDR3 protein is CASSQDSRQGYQPQHF. The CDR3 DNA reads as TGCGCCAGCAGCCAAGATTCGAGACAGGGGTACCAGCCCCAGCATTTT.

The rearrangement uses TRBV19 and TRBJ1-4; TRBD1 might be the D (6 bases). The CDR3 consists of 15 residues. The ends were cut back, 3 bases at V and 0 bases at J, with 8 bases in the middle. Germline V gives CDR1 LNHDA, CDR2 SQIVND (reference sequence). Written as DNA, the CDR3 is TGTGCCAGTAGTATCAGGGGTTCAACTAATGAAAAACTGTTTTTT. This sequence encodes CASSIRGSTNEKLFF.

The chain uses TRBV18 and TRBJ2-1; 12 bases fit TRBD2. V was pared by 3 bases and J by 7 bases, with 7 bases of the junction left unmatched. CDR3 length: 16 residues. From germline, CDR1 is KGHSH and CDR2 LQKENI. The DNA for the CDR3 is TGTGCCAGCTCACCGAGTCTAGCGGGAGGGGGAAATGAGCAGTTCTTC. It is translated as CASSPSLAGGGNEQFF.

This chain links TRBV19 with TRBJ1-5; no firm D call. V dropped 7 bases and J dropped 10 bases, with 20 bases sitting between them. The germline CDR1 and CDR2 sequences are LNHDA and SQIVND (reference sequence). CDR3 size: 14 residues. Written as DNA, the CDR3 is TGTGCCAGTAAGGGAGAAACGGGCCCTCCCCCCCAGCATTTT. Protein sequence: CASKGETGPPPQHF.

This clone was recorded many times. V is TRBV5-1 and J is TRBJ1-2; D remains unclear. V lost 0 bases and J lost 4, with 4 bases in between. Germline CDR1 reads SGHRS; CDR2 reads YFSETQ. The CDR3 covers 12 residues. CDR3 protein: CASSLDSYGYTF. The CDR3 DNA reads TGCGCCAGCAGCTTGGACAGCTATGGCTACACCTTC.

The V call is TRBV20-1, the J call TRBJ1-2; unclear D gene. The CDR3 is 13 amino acids. Germline-derived CDR1 and CDR2 are DFQATT and SNEGSKA (reference sequence). V was pared by 3 bases and J by 6 bases, with 14 bases between. CDR3: CSASPFRSNGYTF. CDR3 nucleotide sequence: TGCAGTGCTAGTCCGTTCCGGTCAAATGGCTACACCTTC.

V and J are TRBV7-2 and TRBJ1-6, with 9 bases aligning to TRBD1. The germline CDR1 and CDR2 sequences are SGHTA and FQGNSA. This CDR3 spans 16 amino acids. J lost 5 bases, V lost 5 bases, and 7 bases had no gene match. CDR3 DNA: TGTGCCAGCAGCATCCCACAGGGGGCCCATAATTCACCCCTCCACTTT. As protein: CASSIPQGAHNSPLHF.

This clone was counted once. The chain employs TRBV5-5 and TRBJ2-2, with unresolved D. CDR1 is SGHKS and CDR2 is YYEKEE in the germline V gene (reference sequence). This CDR3 is 13 amino acids long. The V and J ends lost 4 bases and 3 bases respectively, with 7 bases between them. The CDR3 reads CASSIVDTGELFF. The CDR3 DNA follows: TGTGCCAGCAGCATAGTGGACACCGGGGAGCTGTTTTTT.

The chain employs TRBV30 and TRBJ2-2; D is unresolved. CDR3 length: 14 residues. Germline V lookup: CDR1 GTSNPN, CDR2 SVGIG (reference sequence). V was trimmed by 0 bases and J by 1 base, leaving 6 bases between them. CDR3: CAWSVLQNTGELFF. CDR3 DNA sequence: TGTGCCTGGAGTGTACTACAGAACACCGGGGAGCTGTTTTTT.

The chain combines TRBV3-1 (or the pseudogene TRBV3-2) with TRBJ2-1, with D hard to call. The germline V gene has CDR1 LGHDT and CDR2 YNNKEL (reference sequence). The CDR3 has 15 amino acids. The V gene lost 7 bases and the J gene lost 6 bases, with 19 bases spanning the gap. The chain's CDR3 is CASTLNLGHPNEQFF. CDR3 sequence (DNA): TGTGCCAGCACACTAAACCTAGGTCACCCCAATGAGCAGTTCTTC.

This rearrangement joins TRBV30 to TRBJ1-4; no reliable D call. Trimming removed 6 bases from V and 8 bases from J, with 13 bases in between. The CDR3 has 12 residues. Germline lookup yields CDR1 GTSNPN and CDR2 SVGIG (reference sequence). The CDR3 loop is CACTRVGEKLFF. CDR3 DNA: TGTGCCTGTACACGGGTAGGAGAAAAACTGTTTTTT. Filled out from reference TRBV30 and TRBJ1-4, the complete variable domain reads SQTIHQWPATLVQPVGSPLSLECTVEGTSNPNLYWYRQAAGRGLQLLFYSVGIGQISSEVPQNLSASRPQDRQFILSSKKLLLSDSGFYLCACTRVGEKLFFGSGTQLSVL.

This chain uses TRBV30 with TRBJ1-3, with a possible D match to TRBD1 (6 bases). V gave up 5 bases and J gave up 1 base, with 15 bases separating them. The CDR3 runs 15 residues. Germline loops: CDR1 GTSNPN, CDR2 SVGIG (reference sequence). CDR3 residues: CAWGRTAVSGNTIYF. CDR3 bases: TGTGCCTGGGGGCGGACAGCCGTTTCTGGAAACACCATATATTTT. Combining the CDR3 with reference TRBV30 and TRBJ1-3 gives the whole variable domain SQTIHQWPATLVQPVGSPLSLECTVEGTSNPNLYWYRQAAGRGLQLLFYSVGIGQISSEVPQNLSASRPQDRQFILSSKKLLLSDSGFYLCAWGRTAVSGNTIYFGEGSWLTVV.

This clone was seen a few times. CDR3 region: CASVRDRLNGELFF. In DNA form, the CDR3 reads TGTGCCAGCGTCCGGGACAGGCTGAACGGGGAGCTGTTTTTT. This rearrangement joins TRBV6-5 to TRBJ2-2, with 8 nucleotides matching TRBD1. In germline, CDR1 is MNHEY, CDR2 SVGAGI. The CDR3 consists of 14 residues. Trimming cost V 8 bases and J 7 bases; bases outside gene matches: 9.

This clone was counted a single time. This chain connects TRBV6-2 or TRBV6-3 to TRBJ1-2; perhaps TRBD1 as D (6 bases). The germline gives CDR1 MNHEY, CDR2 SVGEGT. The CDR3 covers 14 residues. The V end lost 0 bases, the J end lost 6 bases, and 11 bases lay between the germline ends. In nucleotides, the CDR3 is TGTGCCAGCAGTTACTCGAGGGGGACGGATGGCTACACCTTC. Translated, it gives CASSYSRGTDGYTF.

The chain links TRBV11-3 to TRBJ2-7; D may be TRBD1 (6 bases). Deletions cut 2 bases from V and 3 bases from J, with 14 bases between. Germline lookup yields CDR1 SGHNT and CDR2 YENEEA. The CDR3 runs to 15 residues. The CDR3 sequence: CASSLSRDKCYEQYF. The DNA of the CDR3 is TGTGCCAGCAGCTTAAGCAGGGACAAGTGCTACGAGCAGTACTTC.